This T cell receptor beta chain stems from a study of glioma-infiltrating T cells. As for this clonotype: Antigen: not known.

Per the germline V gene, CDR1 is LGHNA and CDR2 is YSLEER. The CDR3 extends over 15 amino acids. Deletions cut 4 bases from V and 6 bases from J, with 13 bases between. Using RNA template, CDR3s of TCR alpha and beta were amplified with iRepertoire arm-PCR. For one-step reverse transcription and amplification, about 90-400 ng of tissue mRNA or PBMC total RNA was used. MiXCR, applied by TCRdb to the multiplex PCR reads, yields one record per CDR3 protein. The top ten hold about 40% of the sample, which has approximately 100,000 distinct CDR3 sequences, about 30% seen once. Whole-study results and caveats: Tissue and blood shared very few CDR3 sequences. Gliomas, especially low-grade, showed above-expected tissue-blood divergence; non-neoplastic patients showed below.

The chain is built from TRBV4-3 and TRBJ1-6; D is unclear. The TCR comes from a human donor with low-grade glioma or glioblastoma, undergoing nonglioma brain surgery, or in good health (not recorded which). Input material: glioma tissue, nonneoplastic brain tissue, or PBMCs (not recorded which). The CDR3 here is CASSPIFLGNSPLHF. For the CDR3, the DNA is TGCGCCAGCAGCCCTATTTTTCTTGGTAATTCACCCCTCCACTTT.